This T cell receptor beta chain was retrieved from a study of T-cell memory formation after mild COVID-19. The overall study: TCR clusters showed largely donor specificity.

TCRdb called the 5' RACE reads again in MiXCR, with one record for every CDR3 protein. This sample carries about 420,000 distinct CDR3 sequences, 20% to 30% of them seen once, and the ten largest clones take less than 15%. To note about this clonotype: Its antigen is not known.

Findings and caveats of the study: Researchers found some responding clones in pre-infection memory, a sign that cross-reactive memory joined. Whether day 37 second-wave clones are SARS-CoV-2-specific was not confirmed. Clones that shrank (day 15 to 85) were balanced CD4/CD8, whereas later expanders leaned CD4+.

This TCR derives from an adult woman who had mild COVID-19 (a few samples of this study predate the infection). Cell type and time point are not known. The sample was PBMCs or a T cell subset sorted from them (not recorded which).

CDR3 coding DNA: TGTGCCTGGAGTGGGGGCGGGGGGGACAATGAGCAGTTCTTC. Translating it yields CAWSGGGGDNEQFF. The V and J genes are TRBV30 and TRBJ2-1, with 9 positions matching TRBD2. Germline assignment: CDR1 GTSNPN and CDR2 SVGIG (reference sequence). V was clipped by 1 base and J by 5 bases; unmatched bases: 3. There are 14 residues in the CDR3.